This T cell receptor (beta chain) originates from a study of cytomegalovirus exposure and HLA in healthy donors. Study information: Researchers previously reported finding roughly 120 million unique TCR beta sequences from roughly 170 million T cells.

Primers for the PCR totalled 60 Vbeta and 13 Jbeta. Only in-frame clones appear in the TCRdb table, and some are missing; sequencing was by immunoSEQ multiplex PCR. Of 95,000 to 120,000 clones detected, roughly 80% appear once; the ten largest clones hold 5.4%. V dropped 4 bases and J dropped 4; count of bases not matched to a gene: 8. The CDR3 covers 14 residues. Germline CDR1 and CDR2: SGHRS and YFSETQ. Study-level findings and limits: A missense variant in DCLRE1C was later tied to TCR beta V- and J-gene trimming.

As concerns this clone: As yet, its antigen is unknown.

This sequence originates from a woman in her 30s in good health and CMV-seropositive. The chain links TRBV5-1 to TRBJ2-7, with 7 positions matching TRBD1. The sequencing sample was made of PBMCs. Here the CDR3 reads CASSLRQGWYEQYF. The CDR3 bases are TGCGCCAGCAGCCTCCGACAGGGATGGTACGAGCAGTACTTC.